This TCR beta chain was identified in a study of regulatory T cells in long-lasting Graves disease. Study-level findings and limits: Whereas approximately 980 public clonotypes were shared by new patients, persistent patients shared more, at over 2,500. TRBV28, TRBJ1-2 and TRBJ2-5 emerged as the favored segments in persistent disease.

With 4 bases removed from V and 7 bases from J, the gap between germline ends came to 11 bases. The CDR3 spans 13 residues. Germline V gene data show CDR1 as SNHLY and CDR2 as FYNNEI. Time point reported: persistent/refractory GD, antithyroid drugs over 5 years with positive TRAb. The TCR library used RNA extracted from PBMCs. Both iRepertoire HTBI primers and Arm-PCR of CDR3 regions were used to build the TCR beta libraries. TCRdb itself ran the multiplex PCR reads through MiXCR, one entry per CDR3 protein. The sample records almost 350,000 distinct CDR3 sequences, about 18% being singletons. This clonotype was seen many times. Its target is unknown.

Sequences were derived from peripheral blood mononuclear cells (PBMCs), sampled when the disease was refractory, from a patient treated with antithyroid drugs. The chain combines TRBV2 with TRBJ1-3; D is perhaps TRBD1 (6 bases). The source is a female donor with Graves disease. In nucleotides, the CDR3 is TGTGCCAGCAGTGCCAGGGGAGGTAACACCATATATTTT. Its protein is CASSARGGNTIYF.